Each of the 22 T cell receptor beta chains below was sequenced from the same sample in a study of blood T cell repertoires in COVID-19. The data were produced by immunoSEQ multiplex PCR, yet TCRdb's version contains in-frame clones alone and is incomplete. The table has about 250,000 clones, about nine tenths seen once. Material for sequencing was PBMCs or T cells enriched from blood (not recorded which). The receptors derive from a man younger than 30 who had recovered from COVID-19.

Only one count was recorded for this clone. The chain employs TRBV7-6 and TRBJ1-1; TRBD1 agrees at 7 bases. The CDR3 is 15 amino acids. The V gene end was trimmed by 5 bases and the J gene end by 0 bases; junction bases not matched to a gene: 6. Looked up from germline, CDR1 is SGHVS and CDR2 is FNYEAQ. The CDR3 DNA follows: TGTGCCAGCAGCCCTGGGACAGAGCTGAACACTGAAGCTTTCTTT. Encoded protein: CASSPGTELNTEAFF.

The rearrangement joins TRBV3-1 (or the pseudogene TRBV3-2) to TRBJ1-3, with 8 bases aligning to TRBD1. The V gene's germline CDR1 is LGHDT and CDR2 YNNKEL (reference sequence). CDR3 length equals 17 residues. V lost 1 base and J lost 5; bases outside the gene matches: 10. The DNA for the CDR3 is TGTGCCAGCAGCCAAGTAGGGACAGGTGGATTTCGAAACACCATATATTTT. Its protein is CASSQVGTGGFRNTIYF.

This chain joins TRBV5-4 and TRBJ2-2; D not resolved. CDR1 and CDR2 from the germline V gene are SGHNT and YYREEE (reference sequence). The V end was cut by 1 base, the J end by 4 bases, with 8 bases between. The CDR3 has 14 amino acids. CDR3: CASSLLELTGELFF. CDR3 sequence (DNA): TGTGCCAGCAGCTTGCTGGAGCTCACCGGGGAGCTGTTTTTT.

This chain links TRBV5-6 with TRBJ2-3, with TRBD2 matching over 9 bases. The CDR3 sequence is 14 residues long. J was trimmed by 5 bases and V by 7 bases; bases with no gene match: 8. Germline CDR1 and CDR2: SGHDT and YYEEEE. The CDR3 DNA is TGTGCCAGCGGGGGAAGACTAGCGGAAGATACGCAGTATTTT. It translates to CASGGRLAEDTQYF.

In DNA form, the CDR3 reads TGTGCCAGCAGCCCGCGCGTAGGGACAGTCTTATCTGGGGCCAACGTCCTGACTTTC. Protein: CASSPRVGTVLSGANVLTF. V and J are TRBV7-8 and TRBJ2-6; 7 bases align to TRBD1. V gave up 5 bases and J gave up 1 base; unmatched junction bases: 14. The CDR3 consists of 19 residues. Germline V CDR1 and CDR2: SGHVS, FQNEAQ.

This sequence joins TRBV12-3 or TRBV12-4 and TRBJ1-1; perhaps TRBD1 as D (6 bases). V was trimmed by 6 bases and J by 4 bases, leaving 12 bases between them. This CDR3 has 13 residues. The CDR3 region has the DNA TGTGCCAGCAGCAGGGGACGGGGCACTGAAGCTTTCTTT. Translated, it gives CASSRGRGTEAFF.

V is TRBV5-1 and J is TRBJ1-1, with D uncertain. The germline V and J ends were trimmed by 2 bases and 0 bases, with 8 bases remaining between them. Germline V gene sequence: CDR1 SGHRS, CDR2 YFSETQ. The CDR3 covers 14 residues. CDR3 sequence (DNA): TGCGCCAGCAGCTTTGAGGGCTTGAACACTGAAGCTTTCTTT. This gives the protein CASSFEGLNTEAFF.

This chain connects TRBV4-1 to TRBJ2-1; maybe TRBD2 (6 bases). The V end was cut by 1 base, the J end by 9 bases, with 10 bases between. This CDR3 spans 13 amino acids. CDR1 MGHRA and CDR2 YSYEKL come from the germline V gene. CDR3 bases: TGCGCCAGCAGCCAAGTCCCCGGGGGTGAGCAGTTCTTC. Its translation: CASSQVPGGEQFF.

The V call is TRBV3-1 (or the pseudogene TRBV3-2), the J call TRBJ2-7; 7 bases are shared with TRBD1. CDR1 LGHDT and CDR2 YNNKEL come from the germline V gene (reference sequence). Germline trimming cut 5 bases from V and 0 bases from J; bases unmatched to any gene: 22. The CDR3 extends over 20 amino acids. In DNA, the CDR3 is TGTGCCAGCAGCTGGACGTACAGGGGAGCTAGCCGAACCAACTCCTACGAGCAGTACTTC. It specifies CASSWTYRGASRTNSYEQYF.

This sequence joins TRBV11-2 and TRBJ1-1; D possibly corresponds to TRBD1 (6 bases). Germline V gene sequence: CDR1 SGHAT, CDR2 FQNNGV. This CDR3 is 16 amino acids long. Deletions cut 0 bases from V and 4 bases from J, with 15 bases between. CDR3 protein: CASSLESTGAGTEAFF. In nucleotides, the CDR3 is TGTGCCAGCAGCTTAGAGTCGACAGGTGCGGGCACTGAAGCTTTCTTT. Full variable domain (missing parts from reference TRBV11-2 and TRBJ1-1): EAGVAQSPRYKIIEKRQSVAFWCNPISGHATLYWYQQILGQGPKLLIQFQNNGVVDDSQLPKDRFSAERLKGVDSTLKIQPAKLEDSAVYLCASSLESTGAGTEAFFGQGTRLTVV.

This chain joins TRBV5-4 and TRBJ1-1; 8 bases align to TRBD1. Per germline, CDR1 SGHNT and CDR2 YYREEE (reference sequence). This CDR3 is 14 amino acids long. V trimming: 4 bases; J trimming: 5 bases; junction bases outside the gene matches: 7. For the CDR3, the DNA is TGTGCCAGCAGCAAGTTCCAGGGGGCGACTGAAGCTTTCTTT. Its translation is CASSKFQGATEAFF. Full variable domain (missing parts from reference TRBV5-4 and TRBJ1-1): ETGVTQSPTHLIKTRGQQVTLRCSSQSGHNTVSWYQQALGQGPQFIFQYYREEENGRGNFPPRFSGLQFPNYSSELNVNALELDDSALYLCASSKFQGATEAFFGQGTRLTVV.

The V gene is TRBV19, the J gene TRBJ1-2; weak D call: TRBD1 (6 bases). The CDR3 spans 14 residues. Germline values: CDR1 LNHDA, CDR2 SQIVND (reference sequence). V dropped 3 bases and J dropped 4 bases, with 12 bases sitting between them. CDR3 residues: CASSIAGEVYGYTF. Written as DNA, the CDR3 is TGTGCCAGTAGTATTGCAGGGGAAGTCTATGGCTACACCTTC.

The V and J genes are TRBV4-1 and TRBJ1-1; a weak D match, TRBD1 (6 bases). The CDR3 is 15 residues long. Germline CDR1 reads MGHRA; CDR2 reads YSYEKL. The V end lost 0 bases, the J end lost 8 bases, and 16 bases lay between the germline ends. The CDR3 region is CASSQDRTALGEAFF. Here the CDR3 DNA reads TGCGCCAGCAGCCAAGATCGGACAGCGCTAGGGGAAGCTTTCTTT.

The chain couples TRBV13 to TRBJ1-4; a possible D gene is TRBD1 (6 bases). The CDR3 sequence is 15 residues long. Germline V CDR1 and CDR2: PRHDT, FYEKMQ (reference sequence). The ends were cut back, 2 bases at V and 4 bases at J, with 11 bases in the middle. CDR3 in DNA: TGTGCCAGCAGCTTATCGGGGGGCGTTAATGAAAAACTGTTTTTT. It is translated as CASSLSGGVNEKLFF.

CDR3 sequence (DNA): TGTGCCAGCAGCTTTGATCGAGGGAGCTCTGGAAACACCATATATTTT. Amino acid sequence: CASSFDRGSSGNTIYF. This chain links TRBV5-5 with TRBJ1-3; D gene unclear. This CDR3 region has 16 residues. CDR1 and CDR2 (germline): SGHKS, YYEKEE (reference sequence). Trimming shortened V by 2 bases and J by 0 bases, and 12 bases separated the two germline ends.

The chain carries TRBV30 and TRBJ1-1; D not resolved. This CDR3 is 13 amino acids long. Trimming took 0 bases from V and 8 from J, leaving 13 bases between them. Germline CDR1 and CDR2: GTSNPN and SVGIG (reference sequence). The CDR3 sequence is CAWSVYNAVEAFF. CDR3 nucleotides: TGTGCCTGGAGTGTCTATAACGCCGTGGAAGCTTTCTTT.

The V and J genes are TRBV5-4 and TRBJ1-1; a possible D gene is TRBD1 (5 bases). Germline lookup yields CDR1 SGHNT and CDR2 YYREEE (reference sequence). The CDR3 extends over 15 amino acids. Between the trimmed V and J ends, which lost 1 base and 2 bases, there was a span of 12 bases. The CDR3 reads CASSLFDRINTEAFF. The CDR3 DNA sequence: TGTGCCAGCAGCTTGTTCGACAGAATTAACACTGAAGCTTTCTTT.

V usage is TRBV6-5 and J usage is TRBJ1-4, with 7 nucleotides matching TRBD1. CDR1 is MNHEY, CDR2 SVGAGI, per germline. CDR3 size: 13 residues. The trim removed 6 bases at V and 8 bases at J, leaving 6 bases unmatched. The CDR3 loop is CASRTGTEEKLFF. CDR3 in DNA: TGTGCCAGCAGAACCGGGACAGAAGAAAAACTGTTTTTT.

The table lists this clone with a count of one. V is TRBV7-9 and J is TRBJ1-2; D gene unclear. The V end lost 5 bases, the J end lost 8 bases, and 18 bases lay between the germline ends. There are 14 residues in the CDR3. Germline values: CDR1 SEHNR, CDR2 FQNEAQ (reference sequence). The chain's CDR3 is CASSTPLGTYGYTF. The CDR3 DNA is TGTGCCAGCAGCACCCCCCTTGGTACCTACGGCTACACCTTC. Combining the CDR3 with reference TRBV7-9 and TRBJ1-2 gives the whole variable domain DTGVSQNPRHKITKRGQNVTFRCDPISEHNRLYWYRQTLGQGPEFLTYFQNEAQLEKSRLLSDRFSAERPKGSFSTLEIQRTEQGDSAMYLCASSTPLGTYGYTFGSGTRLTVV.

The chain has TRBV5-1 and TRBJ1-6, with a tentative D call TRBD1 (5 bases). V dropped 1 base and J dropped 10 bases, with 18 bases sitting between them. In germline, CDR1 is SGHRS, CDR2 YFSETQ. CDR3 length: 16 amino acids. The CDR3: CASSLTRATVGSPLHF. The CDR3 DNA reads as TGCGCCAGCAGCTTGACCAGGGCGACGGTAGGGTCACCCCTCCACTTT.

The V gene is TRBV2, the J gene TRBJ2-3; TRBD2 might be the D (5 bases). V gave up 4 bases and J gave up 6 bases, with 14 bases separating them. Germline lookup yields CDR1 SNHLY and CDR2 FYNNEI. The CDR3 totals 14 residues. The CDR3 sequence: CASSGRTGWDTQYF. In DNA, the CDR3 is TGTGCCAGCAGTGGCAGGACTGGGTGGGATACGCAGTATTTT.

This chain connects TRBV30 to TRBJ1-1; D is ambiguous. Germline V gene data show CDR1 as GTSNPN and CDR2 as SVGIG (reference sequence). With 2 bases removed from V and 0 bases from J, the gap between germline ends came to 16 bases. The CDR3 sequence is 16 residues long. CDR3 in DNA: TGTGCCTGGAGTCCTATACTACGGGTACTGAACACTGAAGCTTTCTTT. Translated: CAWSPILRVLNTEAFF.